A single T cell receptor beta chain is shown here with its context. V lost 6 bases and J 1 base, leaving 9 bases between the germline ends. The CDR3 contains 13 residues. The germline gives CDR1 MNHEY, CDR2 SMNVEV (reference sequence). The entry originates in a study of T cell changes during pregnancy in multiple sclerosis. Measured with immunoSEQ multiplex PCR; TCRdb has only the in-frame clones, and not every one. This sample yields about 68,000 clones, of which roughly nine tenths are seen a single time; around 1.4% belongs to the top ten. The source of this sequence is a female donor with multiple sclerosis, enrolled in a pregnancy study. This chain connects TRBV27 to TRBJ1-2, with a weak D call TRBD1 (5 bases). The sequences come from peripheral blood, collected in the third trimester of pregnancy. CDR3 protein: CASSKTVNYGYTF. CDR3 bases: TGTGCCAGCAGCAAGACAGTTAACTATGGCTACACCTTC.